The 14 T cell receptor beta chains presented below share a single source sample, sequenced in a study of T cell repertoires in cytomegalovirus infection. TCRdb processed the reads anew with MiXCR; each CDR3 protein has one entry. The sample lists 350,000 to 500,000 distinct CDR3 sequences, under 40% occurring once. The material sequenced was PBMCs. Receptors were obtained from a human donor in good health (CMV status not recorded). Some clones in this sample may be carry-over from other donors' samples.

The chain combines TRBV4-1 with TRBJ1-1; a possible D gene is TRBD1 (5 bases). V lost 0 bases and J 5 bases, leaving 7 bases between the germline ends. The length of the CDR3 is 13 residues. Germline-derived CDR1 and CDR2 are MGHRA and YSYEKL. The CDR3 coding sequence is TGCGCCAGCAGCCAAGAGGAGGGGACTGAAGCTTTCTTT. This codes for CASSQEEGTEAFF.

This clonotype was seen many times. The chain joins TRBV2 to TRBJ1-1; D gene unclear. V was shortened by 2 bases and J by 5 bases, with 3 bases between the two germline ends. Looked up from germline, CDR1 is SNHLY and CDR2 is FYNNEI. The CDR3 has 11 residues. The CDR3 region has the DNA TGTGCCAGCAGTGAAATTACTGAAGCTTTCTTT. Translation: CASSEITEAFF.

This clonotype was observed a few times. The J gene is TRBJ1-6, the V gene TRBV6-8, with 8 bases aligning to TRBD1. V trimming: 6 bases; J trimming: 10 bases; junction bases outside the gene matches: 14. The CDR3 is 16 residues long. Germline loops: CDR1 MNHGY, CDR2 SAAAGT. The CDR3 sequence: CASSVGTGLLGSPLHF. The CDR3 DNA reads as TGTGCCAGCAGCGTAGGGACAGGCTTATTAGGCTCACCCCTCCACTTT.

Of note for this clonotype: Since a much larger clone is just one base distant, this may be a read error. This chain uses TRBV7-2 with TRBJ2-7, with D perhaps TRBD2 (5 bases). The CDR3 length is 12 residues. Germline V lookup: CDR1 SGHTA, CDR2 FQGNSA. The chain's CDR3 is CASSLDDYEHYF. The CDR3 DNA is TGTGCCAGCAGCCTGGACGACTACGAGCATTACTTC.

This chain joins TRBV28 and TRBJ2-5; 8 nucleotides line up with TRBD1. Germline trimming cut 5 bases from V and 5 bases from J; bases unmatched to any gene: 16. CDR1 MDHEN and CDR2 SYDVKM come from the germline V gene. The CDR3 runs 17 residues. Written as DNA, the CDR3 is TGTGCCAGCAGTCTCATTATGCGGACAGGGAGTGGCGAGACCCAGTACTTC. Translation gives CASSLIMRTGSGETQYF. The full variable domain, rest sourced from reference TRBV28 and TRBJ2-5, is DVKVTQSSRYLVKRTGEKVFLECVQDMDHENMFWYRQDPGLGLRLIYFSYDVKMKEKGDIPEGYSVSREKKERFSLILESASTNQTSMYLCASSLIMRTGSGETQYFGPGTRLLVL.

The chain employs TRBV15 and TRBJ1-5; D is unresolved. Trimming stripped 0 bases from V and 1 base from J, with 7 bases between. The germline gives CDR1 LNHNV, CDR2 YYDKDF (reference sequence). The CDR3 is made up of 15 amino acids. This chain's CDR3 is CATSRDRASNQPQHF. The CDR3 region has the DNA TGTGCCACCAGCAGAGATCGGGCGAGCAATCAGCCCCAGCATTTT.

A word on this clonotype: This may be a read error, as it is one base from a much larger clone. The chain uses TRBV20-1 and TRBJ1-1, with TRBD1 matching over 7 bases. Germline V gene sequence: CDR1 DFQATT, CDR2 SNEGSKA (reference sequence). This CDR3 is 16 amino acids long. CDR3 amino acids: CSARDWRGRRNTAAFF. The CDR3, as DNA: TGCAGTGCTAGAGATTGGAGGGGGCGTCGGAACACTGCAGCTTTCTTT.

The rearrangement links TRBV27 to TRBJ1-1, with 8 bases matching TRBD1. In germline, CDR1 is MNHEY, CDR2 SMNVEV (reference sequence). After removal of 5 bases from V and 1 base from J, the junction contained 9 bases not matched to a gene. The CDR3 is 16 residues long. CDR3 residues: CASSQLAGGRNTEAFF. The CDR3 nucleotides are TGTGCCAGCAGTCAGCTGGCAGGGGGCAGGAACACTGAAGCTTTCTTT.

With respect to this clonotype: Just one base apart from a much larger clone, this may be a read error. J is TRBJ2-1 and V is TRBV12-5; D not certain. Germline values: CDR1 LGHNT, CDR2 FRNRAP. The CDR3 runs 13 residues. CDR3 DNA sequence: TGTGCTAGTAATACTACGACCTACAATGAGCCGTTCTTC. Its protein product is CASNTTTYNEPFF.

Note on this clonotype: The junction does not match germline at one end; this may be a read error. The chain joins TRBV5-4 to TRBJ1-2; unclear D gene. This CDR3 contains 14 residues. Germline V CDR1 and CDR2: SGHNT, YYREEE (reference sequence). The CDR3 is CASSLDGLNYCYTF. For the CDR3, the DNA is TGTGCCAGCAGCTTGGACGGACTAAACTATTGCTACACCTTC.

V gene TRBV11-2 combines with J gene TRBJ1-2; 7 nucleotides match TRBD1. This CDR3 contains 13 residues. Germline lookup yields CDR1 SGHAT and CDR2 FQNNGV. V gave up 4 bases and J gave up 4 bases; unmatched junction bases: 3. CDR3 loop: CASSSRDSYGYTF. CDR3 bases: TGTGCCAGCAGCTCCCGGGACAGCTATGGCTACACCTTC.

The CDR3 here is CASSQTSGGPTGELFF. In DNA form, the CDR3 reads TGTGCAAGCAGCCAAACTAGCGGGGGACCCACCGGGGAGCTGTTTTTT. The chain links TRBV3-2 to TRBJ2-2; the table's D call of TRBD2 was not tested on the DNA. TRBV3-2 counts as a pseudogene. The CDR3 is made up of 16 amino acids.

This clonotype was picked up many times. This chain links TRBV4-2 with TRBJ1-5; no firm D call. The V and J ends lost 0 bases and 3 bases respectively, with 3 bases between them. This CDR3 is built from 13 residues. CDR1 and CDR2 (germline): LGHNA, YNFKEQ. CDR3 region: CASSQDANQPQHF. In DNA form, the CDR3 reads TGTGCCAGCAGCCAAGATGCCAATCAGCCCCAGCATTTT.

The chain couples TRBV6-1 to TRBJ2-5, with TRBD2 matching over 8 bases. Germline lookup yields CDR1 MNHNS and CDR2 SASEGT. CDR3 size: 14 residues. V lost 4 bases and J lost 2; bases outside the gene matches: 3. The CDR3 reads CASSAERGQETQYF. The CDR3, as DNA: TGTGCCAGCAGTGCGGAGCGGGGGCAAGAGACCCAGTACTTC.